The source of this T cell receptor beta chain is a study of cytomegalovirus exposure and HLA in healthy donors. PCR employed 60 Vbeta and 13 Jbeta primers. TCRdb's table, derived via immunoSEQ multiplex PCR, lists solely in-frame clones and lacks some. This sample yields about 190,000 clones, of which 70% to 75% are seen a single time; approximately 2.8% belongs to the top ten. There are 13 residues in the CDR3. Germline CDR1 MDHEN, CDR2 SYDVKM. V was pared by 5 bases and J by 1 base, with 5 bases between. This clonotype was sampled from a woman in her twenties or thirties in good health and CMV-seropositive. V is TRBV28 and J is TRBJ2-2; D is uncertain. Sequences were obtained from PBMCs. DNA for the CDR3: TGTGCCAGCAGTCCCCAGAACACCGGGGAGCTGTTTTTT. The encoded protein is CASSPQNTGELFF.